This TCR beta chain was obtained from a study of blood T cell repertoires in COVID-19. Sequencing was performed with immunoSEQ multiplex PCR; in TCRdb, only in-frame clones are kept and a portion is missing. The sample lists about 140,000 clones; approximately 84% were seen once. The participants were between roughly 18 and 100 years old and came from about two dozen US areas. The specimen sequenced was PBMCs or T cells enriched from blood (not recorded which). This TCR was sampled from a man in his forties with acute COVID-19.

This CDR3 is CASSLGARESSGELFF. As DNA, the CDR3 is TGTGCCAGCAGCTTAGGTGCCAGGGAATCTTCCGGGGAGCTGTTTTTT. The genes are TRBV7-6 and TRBJ2-2; TRBD1 might be the D (5 bases). The germline V gene has CDR1 SGHVS and CDR2 FNYEAQ. With 1 base removed from V and 6 bases from J, the gap between germline ends came to 15 bases. The CDR3 is made up of 16 amino acids. The full variable domain, in which reference TRBV7-6 and TRBJ2-2 provide the parts outside the CDR3, is GAGVSQSPRYKVTKRGQDVALRCDPISGHVSLYWYRQALGQGPEFLTYFNYEAQQDKSGLPNDRFSAERPEGSISTLTIQRTEQRDSAMYRCASSLGARESSGELFFGEGSRLTVL.